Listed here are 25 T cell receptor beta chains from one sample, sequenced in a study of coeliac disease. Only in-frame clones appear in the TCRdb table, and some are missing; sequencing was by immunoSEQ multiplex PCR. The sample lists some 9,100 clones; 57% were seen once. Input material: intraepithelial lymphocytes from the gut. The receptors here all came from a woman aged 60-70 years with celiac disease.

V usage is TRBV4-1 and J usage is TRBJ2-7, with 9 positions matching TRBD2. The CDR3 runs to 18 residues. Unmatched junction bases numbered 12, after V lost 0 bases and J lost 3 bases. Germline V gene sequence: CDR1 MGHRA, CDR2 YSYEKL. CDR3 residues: CASSQEAGGRTISYEQYF. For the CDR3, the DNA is TGCGCCAGCAGCCAAGAGGCGGGAGGGCGGACGATTAGCTACGAGCAGTACTTC.

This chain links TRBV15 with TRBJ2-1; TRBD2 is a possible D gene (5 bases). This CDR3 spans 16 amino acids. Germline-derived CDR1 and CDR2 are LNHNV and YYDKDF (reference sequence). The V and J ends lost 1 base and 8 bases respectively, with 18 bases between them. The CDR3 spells CATSRGTTATIDEQFF. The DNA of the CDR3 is TGTGCCACCAGCAGAGGAACGACCGCGACTATAGATGAGCAGTTCTTC.

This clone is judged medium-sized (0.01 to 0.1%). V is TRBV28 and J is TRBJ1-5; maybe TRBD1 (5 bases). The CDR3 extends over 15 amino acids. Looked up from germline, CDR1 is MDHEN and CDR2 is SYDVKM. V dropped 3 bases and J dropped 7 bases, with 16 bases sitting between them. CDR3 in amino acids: CASSFGGSRAQPQHF. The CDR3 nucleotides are TGTGCCAGCAGTTTTGGGGGGTCCCGGGCACAGCCCCAGCATTTT.

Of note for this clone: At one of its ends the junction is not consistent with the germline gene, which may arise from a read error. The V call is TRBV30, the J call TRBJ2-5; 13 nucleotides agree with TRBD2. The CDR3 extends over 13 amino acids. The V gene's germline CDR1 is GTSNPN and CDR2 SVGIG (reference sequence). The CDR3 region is CACRTSGREAQYF. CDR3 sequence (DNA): TGTGCCTGCCGGACTAGCGGGAGAGAGGCCCAGTACTTC.

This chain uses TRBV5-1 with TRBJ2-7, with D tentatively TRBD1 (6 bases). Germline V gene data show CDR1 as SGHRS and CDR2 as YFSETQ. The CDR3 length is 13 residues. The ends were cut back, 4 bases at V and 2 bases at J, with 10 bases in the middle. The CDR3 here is CASSPTGPYEQYF. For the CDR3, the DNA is TGCGCCAGCAGCCCCACAGGGCCCTACGAGCAGTACTTC.

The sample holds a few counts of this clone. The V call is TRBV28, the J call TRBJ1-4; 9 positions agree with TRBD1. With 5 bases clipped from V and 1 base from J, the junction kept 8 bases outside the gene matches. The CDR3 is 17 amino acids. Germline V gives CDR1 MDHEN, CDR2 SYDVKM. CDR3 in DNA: TGTGCCAGCAGTCAGAGGACAGGGGAAGTAACTAATGAAAAACTGTTTTTT. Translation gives CASSQRTGEVTNEKLFF.

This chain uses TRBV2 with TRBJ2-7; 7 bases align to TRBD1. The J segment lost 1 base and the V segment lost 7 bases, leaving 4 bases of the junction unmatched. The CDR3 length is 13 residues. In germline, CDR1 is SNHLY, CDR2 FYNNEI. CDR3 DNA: TGTGCCAGCAAAACAGGGGAATCCTACGAGCAGTACTTC. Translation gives CASKTGESYEQYF.

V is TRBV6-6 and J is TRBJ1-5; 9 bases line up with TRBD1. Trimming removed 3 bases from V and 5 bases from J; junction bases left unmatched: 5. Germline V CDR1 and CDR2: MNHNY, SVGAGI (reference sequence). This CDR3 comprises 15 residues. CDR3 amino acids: CASSYGTGWYQPQHF. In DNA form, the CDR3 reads TGTGCCAGCAGTTATGGGACAGGGTGGTATCAGCCCCAGCATTTT.

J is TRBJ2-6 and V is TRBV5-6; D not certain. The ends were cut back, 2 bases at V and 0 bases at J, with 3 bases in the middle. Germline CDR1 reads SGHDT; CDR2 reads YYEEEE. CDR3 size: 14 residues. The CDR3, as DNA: TGTGCCAGCAGCTTTCTCTCTGGGGCCAACGTCCTGACTTTC. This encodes CASSFLSGANVLTF.

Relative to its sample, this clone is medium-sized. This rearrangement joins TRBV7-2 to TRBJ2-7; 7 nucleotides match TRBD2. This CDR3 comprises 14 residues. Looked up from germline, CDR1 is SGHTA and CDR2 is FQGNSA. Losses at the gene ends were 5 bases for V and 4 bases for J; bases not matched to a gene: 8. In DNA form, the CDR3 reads TGTGCCAGCAGCCCCTGGGGGGGGTCTTACGAGCAGTACTTC. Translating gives CASSPWGGSYEQYF.

The CDR3 protein is CASSLIQGRNTEAFF. The CDR3 DNA is TGCGCCAGCAGCTTAATACAGGGGAGGAACACTGAAGCTTTCTTT. The V gene is TRBV5-1, the J gene TRBJ1-1, with 7 nucleotides matching TRBD1. Trimming at V came to 2 bases and at J to 1 base, leaving 5 bases not matched to a gene. CDR3 length: 15 amino acids. The germline gives CDR1 SGHRS, CDR2 YFSETQ.

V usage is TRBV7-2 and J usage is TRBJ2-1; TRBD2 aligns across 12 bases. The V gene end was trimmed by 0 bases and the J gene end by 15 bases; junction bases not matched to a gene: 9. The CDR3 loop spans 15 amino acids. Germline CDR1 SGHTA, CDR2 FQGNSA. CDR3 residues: CASSLATSGGYQRFF. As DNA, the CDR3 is TGTGCCAGCAGCTTAGCTACTAGCGGGGGGTATCAACGGTTCTTC.

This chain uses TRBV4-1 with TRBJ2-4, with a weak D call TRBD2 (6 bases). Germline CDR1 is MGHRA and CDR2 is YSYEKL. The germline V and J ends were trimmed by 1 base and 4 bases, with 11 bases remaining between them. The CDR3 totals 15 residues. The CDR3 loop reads CASSQGRGEKNIQYF. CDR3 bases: TGCGCCAGCAGCCAAGGGCGGGGTGAAAAAAACATTCAGTACTTC.

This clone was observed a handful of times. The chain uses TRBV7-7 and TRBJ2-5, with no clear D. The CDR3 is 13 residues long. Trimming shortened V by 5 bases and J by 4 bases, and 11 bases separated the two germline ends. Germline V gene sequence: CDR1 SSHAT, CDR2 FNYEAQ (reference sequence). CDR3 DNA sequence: TGTGCCAGCAGCCCTGGAGAGACAGAGACCCAGTACTTC. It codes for CASSPGETETQYF. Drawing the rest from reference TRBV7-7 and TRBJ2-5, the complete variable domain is GAGVSQSPRYKVTKRGQDVTLRCDPISSHATLYWYQQALGQGPEFLTYFNYEAQPDKSGLPSDRFSAERPEGSISTLTIQRTEQRDSAMYRCASSPGETETQYFGPGTRLLVL.

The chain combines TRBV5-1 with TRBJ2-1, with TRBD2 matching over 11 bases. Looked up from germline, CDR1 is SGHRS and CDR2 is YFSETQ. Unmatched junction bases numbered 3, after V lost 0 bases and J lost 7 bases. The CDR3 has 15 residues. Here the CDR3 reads CASSLGLAGGNEQFF. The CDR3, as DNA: TGCGCCAGCAGCTTGGGGCTAGCGGGAGGTAATGAGCAGTTCTTC.

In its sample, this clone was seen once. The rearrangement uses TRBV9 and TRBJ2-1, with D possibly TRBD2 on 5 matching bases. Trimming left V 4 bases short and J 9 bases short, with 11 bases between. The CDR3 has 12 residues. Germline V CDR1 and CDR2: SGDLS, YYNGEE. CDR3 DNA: TGTGCCAGCAGCCCCCCGAGCGGTGAGCAGTTCTTC. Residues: CASSPPSGEQFF.

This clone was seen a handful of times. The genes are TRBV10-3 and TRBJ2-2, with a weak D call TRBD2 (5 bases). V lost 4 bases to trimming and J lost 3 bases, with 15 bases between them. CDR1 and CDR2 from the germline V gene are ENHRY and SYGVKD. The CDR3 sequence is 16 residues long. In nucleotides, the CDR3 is TGTGCCATCAGTGCTCTGGACGGGGTATACACCGGGGAGCTGTTTTTT. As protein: CAISALDGVYTGELFF.

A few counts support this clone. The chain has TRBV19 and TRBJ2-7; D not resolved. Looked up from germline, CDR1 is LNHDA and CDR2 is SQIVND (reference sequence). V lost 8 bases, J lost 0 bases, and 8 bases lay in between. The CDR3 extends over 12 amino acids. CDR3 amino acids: CASASGSYEQYF. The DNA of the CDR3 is TGTGCCAGTGCCAGTGGCTCCTACGAGCAGTACTTC.

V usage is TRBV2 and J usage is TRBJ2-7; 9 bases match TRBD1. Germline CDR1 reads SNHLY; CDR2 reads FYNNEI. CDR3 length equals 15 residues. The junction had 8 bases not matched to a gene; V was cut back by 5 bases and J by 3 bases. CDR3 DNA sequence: TGTGCCAGCAGTTCGGACAGGGGAGTCAACTACGAGCAGTACTTC. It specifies CASSSDRGVNYEQYF.

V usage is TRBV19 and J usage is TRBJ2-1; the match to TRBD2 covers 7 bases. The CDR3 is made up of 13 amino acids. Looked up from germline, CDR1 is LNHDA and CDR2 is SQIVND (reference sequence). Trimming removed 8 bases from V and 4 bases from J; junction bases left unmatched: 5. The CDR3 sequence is CASSSGGYNEQFF. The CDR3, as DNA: TGTGCCAGTTCTAGCGGTGGATACAATGAGCAGTTCTTC.

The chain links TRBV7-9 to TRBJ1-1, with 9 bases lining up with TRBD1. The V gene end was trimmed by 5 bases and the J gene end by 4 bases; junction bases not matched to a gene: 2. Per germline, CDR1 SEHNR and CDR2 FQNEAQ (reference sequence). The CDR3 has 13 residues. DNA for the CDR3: TGTGCCAGCAGCACACAGGGGGCCACTGAAGCTTTCTTT. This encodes CASSTQGATEAFF.

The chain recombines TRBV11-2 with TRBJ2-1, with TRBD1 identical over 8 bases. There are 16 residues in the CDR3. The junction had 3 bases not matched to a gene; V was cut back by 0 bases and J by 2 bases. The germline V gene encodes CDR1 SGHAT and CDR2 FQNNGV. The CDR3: CASSLDPGQAYNEQFF. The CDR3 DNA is TGTGCCAGCAGCTTAGATCCGGGACAGGCCTACAATGAGCAGTTCTTC.

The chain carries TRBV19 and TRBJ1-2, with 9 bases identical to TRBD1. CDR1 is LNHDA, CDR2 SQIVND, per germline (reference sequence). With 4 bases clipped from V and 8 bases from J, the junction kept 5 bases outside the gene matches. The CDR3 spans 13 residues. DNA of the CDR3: TGTGCCAGTAGTACCCGGGACAGGGAGGGCTACACCTTC. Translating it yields CASSTRDREGYTF. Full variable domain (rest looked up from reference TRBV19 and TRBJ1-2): DGGITQSPKYLFRKEGQNVTLSCEQNLNHDAMYWYRQDPGQGLRLIYYSQIVNDFQKGDIAEGYSVSREKKESFPLTVTSAQKNPTAFYLCASSTRDREGYTFGSGTRLTVV.

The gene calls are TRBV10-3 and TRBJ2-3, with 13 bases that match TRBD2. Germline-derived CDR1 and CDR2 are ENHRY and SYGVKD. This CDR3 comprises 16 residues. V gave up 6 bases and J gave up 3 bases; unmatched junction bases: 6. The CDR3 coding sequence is TGTGCCATCAGCCCCTCACTAGCGGGGGGGACAGATACGCAGTATTTT. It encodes CAISPSLAGGTDTQYF.

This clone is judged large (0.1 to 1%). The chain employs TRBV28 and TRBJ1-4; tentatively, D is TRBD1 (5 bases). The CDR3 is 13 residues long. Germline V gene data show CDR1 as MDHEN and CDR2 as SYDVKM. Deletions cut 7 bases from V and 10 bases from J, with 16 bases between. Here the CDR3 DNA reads TGTGCCAGCACAGGGTTGGCCGTCGGAAAACTGTTTTTT. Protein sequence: CASTGLAVGKLFF.